This T cell receptor (beta chain) was observed in a study of spatial heterogeneity in lung cancer. Germline CDR1 is SGHTA and CDR2 is FQGNSA. V was shortened by 1 base and J by 8 bases, with 11 bases between the two germline ends. The CDR3 is made up of 13 amino acids. As for time point: sample taken at primary tumor resection. In each case, whole RNA from tumor, nontumor lung or frozen PBMC was sequenced unsorted. TCRdb analysed the 5' RACE reads with MiXCR anew, one entry per CDR3 protein. This sample has roughly 25,000 distinct CDR3 sequences; less than 5.5% occur once, and the top ten carry less than 5.5%. This clonotype is medium-sized within its sample.

This rearrangement joins TRBV7-2 to TRBJ1-1; maybe TRBD1 (6 bases). The sequence was collected from a male donor with early-stage non-small cell lung cancer. The sample in question was PBMCs, obtained at surgery. For the CDR3, the DNA is TGTGCCAGCAGCTTAGATTTTCAGGGGGAAGCTTTCTTT. The encoded protein is CASSLDFQGEAFF.